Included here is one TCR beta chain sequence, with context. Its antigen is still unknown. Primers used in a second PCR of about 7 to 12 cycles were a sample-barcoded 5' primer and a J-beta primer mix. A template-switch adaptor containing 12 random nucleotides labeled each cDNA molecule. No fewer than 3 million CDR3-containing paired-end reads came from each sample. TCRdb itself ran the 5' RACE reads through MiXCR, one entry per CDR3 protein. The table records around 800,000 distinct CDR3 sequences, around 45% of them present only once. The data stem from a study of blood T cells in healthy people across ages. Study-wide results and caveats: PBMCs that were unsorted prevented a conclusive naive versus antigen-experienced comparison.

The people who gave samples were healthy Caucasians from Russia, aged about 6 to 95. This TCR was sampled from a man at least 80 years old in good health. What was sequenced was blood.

CDR3 DNA: TGTGCTAGTGGTTTGCTCCACCGCCGGGACAGTCACTACGAGCAGTACTTC. Its translation is CASGLLHRRDSHYEQYF. J is TRBJ2-7 and V is TRBV12-5, with 7 nucleotides matching TRBD1. Trimming removed 2 bases from V and 3 bases from J; junction bases left unmatched: 13. This CDR3 region has 17 residues. CDR1 LGHNT and CDR2 FRNRAP come from the germline V gene.